A single sample is the source of the 23 T cell receptor beta chains below, sequenced in a study of cytomegalovirus exposure and HLA in healthy donors. The PCR was carried out with 60 Vbeta primers and 13 Jbeta primers. This table comes from immunoSEQ multiplex PCR, and its TCRdb copy is limited to in-frame clones, with some not included. This table holds under 200,000 clones, approximately 78% found once. The sequenced material came from PBMCs. The receptors stem from a girl under 10 years old in good health and CMV-seropositive.

The gene calls are TRBV28 and TRBJ2-5; unclear D gene. Looked up from germline, CDR1 is MDHEN and CDR2 is SYDVKM. CDR3 length: 15 amino acids. V lost 1 base, J lost 0 bases, and 9 bases lay in between. The CDR3, as DNA: TGTGCCAGCAGTTTATTGACTGCCTACCAAGAGACCCAGTACTTC. Its translation: CASSLLTAYQETQYF. Full variable domain (rest looked up from reference TRBV28 and TRBJ2-5): DVKVTQSSRYLVKRTGEKVFLECVQDMDHENMFWYRQDPGLGLRLIYFSYDVKMKEKGDIPEGYSVSREKKERFSLILESASTNQTSMYLCASSLLTAYQETQYFGPGTRLLVL.

The chain links TRBV28 to TRBJ2-7, with TRBD2 matching 12 bases. Per the germline V gene, CDR1 is MDHEN and CDR2 is SYDVKM. The CDR3 is made up of 16 amino acids. Unmatched junction bases numbered 4, after V lost 2 bases and J lost 2 bases. CDR3 protein: CASSLGLAGPPYEQYF. The CDR3 DNA sequence: TGTGCCAGCAGTTTAGGACTAGCGGGGCCCCCCTACGAGCAGTACTTC.

This chain uses TRBV21-1 with TRBJ1-3. TRBV21-1 counts as a pseudogene. The CDR3 runs to 16 residues. CDR3 in DNA: TGTGCCAGCAGCCCCTATCCGGGGGGGCCCGGAAACACCATATATTTT. Protein product: CASSPYPGGPGNTIYF.

The chain links TRBV5-6 to TRBJ1-2; D may be TRBD1 (5 bases). V was shortened by 0 bases and J by 3 bases, with 12 bases between the two germline ends. The CDR3 sequence is 15 residues long. CDR1 and CDR2 from the germline V gene are SGHDT and YYEEEE. DNA of the CDR3: TGTGCCAGCAGCTTGGCCTCGGGGGATTACTATGGCTACACCTTC. Its translation: CASSLASGDYYGYTF. Together with reference TRBV5-6 and TRBJ1-2, the CDR3 gives the full variable domain: DAGVTQSPTHLIKTRGQQVTLRCSPKSGHDTVSWYQQALGQGPQFIFQYYEEEERQRGNFPDRFSGHQFPNYSSELNVNALLLGDSALYLCASSLASGDYYGYTFGSGTRLTVV.

V usage is TRBV5-4 and J usage is TRBJ2-4, with a weak D call TRBD1 (5 bases). This CDR3 has 14 amino acids. Trimming stripped 3 bases from V and 1 base from J, with 8 bases between. Germline V gene sequence: CDR1 SGHNT, CDR2 YYREEE (reference sequence). The CDR3 reads CASSSQGAKNIQYF. The CDR3 bases are TGTGCCAGCAGCTCTCAGGGTGCCAAAAACATTCAGTACTTC.

The chain is built from TRBV19 and TRBJ2-2; 7 bases agree with TRBD2. The V gene end was trimmed by 3 bases and the J gene end by 0 bases; junction bases not matched to a gene: 7. The CDR3 is 17 amino acids. Germline assignment: CDR1 LNHDA and CDR2 SQIVND (reference sequence). The CDR3 DNA is TGTGCCAGTAGTATCGGGCTAGCGGTCGCGAACACCGGGGAGCTGTTTTTT. Its protein is CASSIGLAVANTGELFF.

This chain links TRBV9 with TRBJ2-7; perhaps TRBD2 as D (6 bases). The CDR3 sequence is 15 residues long. Germline values: CDR1 SGDLS, CDR2 YYNGEE. V was clipped by 0 bases and J by 3 bases, with 13 bases between them. The CDR3 sequence is CASSVVAGRLYEQYF. CDR3 bases: TGTGCCAGCAGCGTAGTGGCGGGACGGCTCTACGAGCAGTACTTC.

This clone showed up just a few times. The V and J genes are TRBV6-5 and TRBJ2-6; maybe TRBD1 (5 bases). V lost 5 bases, J lost 6 bases, and 11 bases lay in between. Germline lookup yields CDR1 MNHEY and CDR2 SVGAGI. The CDR3 length is 14 residues. CDR3 in DNA: TGTGCCAGCAGTCCAGGGTCAGAGGCCAACGTCCTGACTTTC. Translated: CASSPGSEANVLTF.

The chain uses TRBV13 and TRBJ2-5; TRBD2 matches 11 bases. The junction had 14 bases not matched to a gene; V was cut back by 4 bases and J by 4 bases. Germline CDR1 and CDR2: PRHDT and FYEKMQ (reference sequence). The CDR3 runs 18 residues. CDR3 protein: CASSSELAGGQKRETQYF. The CDR3 coding sequence is TGTGCCAGCAGCTCGGAATTAGCGGGAGGGCAGAAGAGAGAGACCCAGTACTTC.

The chain has TRBV5-4 and TRBJ2-1; 10 nucleotides line up with TRBD2. Trimming removed 0 bases from V and 4 bases from J; junction bases left unmatched: 1. Per the germline V gene, CDR1 is SGHNT and CDR2 is YYREEE (reference sequence). This CDR3 region has 15 residues. CDR3: CASSLGAGGYNEQFF. The CDR3 DNA reads TGTGCCAGCAGCTTGGGAGCGGGAGGGTACAATGAGCAGTTCTTC.

This chain uses TRBV4-1 with TRBJ2-3; TRBD2 might be the D (6 bases). CDR3 length: 18 amino acids. Trimming left V 1 base short and J 1 base short, with 18 bases between. Germline V gene sequence: CDR1 MGHRA, CDR2 YSYEKL. This CDR3 reads CASSQGPRRARGTDTQYF. The DNA of the CDR3 is TGCGCCAGCAGCCAAGGGCCACGGAGGGCGAGGGGCACAGATACGCAGTATTTT.

This sequence joins TRBV29-1 and TRBJ2-5; 8 nucleotides agree with TRBD2. This CDR3 is 11 amino acids long. V was clipped by 7 bases and J by 4 bases; unmatched bases: 2. The V gene's germline CDR1 is SQVTM and CDR2 ANQGSEA. The CDR3 DNA follows: TGCAGCGACGGGGGGGGAGAGACCCAGTACTTC. It translates to CSDGGGETQYF.

This rearrangement joins TRBV4-1 to TRBJ2-1, with 8 bases fitting TRBD1. CDR3 length: 22 residues. Germline values: CDR1 MGHRA, CDR2 YSYEKL. V lost 2 bases to trimming and J lost 7 bases; unmatched junction nucleotides: 28. The CDR3 reads CASSQKSQTLGSWTGNVNEQFF. The CDR3 nucleotides read TGCGCCAGCAGCCAAAAATCTCAAACGCTCGGTTCGTGGACAGGGAATGTAAATGAGCAGTTCTTC.

The rearrangement links TRBV27 to TRBJ2-7, with D possibly matching TRBD2 (5 bases). The V gene's germline CDR1 is MNHEY and CDR2 SMNVEV (reference sequence). The CDR3 loop spans 15 amino acids. V was shortened by 7 bases and J by 0 bases, with 16 bases between the two germline ends. CDR3 loop: CASTSRASTSYEQYF. CDR3 nucleotide sequence: TGTGCCAGCACCTCGCGGGCATCTACCTCCTACGAGCAGTACTTC.

The chain couples TRBV30 to TRBJ2-3, with 11 bases matching TRBD2. CDR3 length: 15 amino acids. V dropped 5 bases and J dropped 4; count of bases not matched to a gene: 8. Germline V gives CDR1 GTSNPN, CDR2 SVGIG (reference sequence). The CDR3 nucleotides are TGTGCCTGGGGAGGGCTAGCGGGAGGAGCAGATACGCAGTATTTT. This encodes CAWGGLAGGADTQYF.

This clone occurred a few times. The chain is built from TRBV2 and TRBJ1-3, with 7 bases lining up with TRBD1. Losses at the gene ends were 4 bases for V and 0 bases for J; bases not matched to a gene: 3. The CDR3 is 15 residues long. The germline CDR1 and CDR2 sequences are SNHLY and FYNNEI. The CDR3: CASSGRTGSGNTIYF. CDR3 bases: TGTGCCAGCAGTGGACGGACAGGCTCTGGAAACACCATATATTTT.

The chain combines TRBV7-3 with TRBJ2-1, with 9 bases that match TRBD2. Germline trimming cut 1 base from V and 7 bases from J; bases unmatched to any gene: 8. CDR3 length equals 16 residues. Per the germline V gene, CDR1 is SGHTA and CDR2 is FQGTGA. CDR3: CASSLKGLAGTNEQFF. Here the CDR3 DNA reads TGTGCCAGCAGCTTAAAAGGTCTAGCGGGGACGAATGAGCAGTTCTTC.

This rearrangement joins TRBV10-2 to TRBJ2-2; D gene unclear. Germline assignment: CDR1 WSHSY and CDR2 SAAADI. This CDR3 contains 12 residues. Trimming removed 3 bases from V and 6 bases from J, with 5 bases in between. The CDR3 DNA sequence: TGCGCCAGCAGTGACGAGTCCGGGGAGCTGTTTTTT. Residues: CASSDESGELFF.

The gene calls are TRBV29-1 and TRBJ2-5, with 9 bases fitting TRBD1. Germline V lookup: CDR1 SQVTM, CDR2 ANQGSEA. The CDR3 extends over 12 amino acids. In DNA, the CDR3 is TGCAGTCTCACAGGGGGCTCAGAGACCCAGTACTTC. Amino acid sequence: CSLTGGSETQYF.

The chain uses TRBV5-1 and TRBJ2-5; 7 positions match TRBD1. The V gene's germline CDR1 is SGHRS and CDR2 YFSETQ. The V gene end was trimmed by 4 bases and the J gene end by 1 base; junction bases not matched to a gene: 4. This CDR3 region has 14 residues. CDR3 in amino acids: CASSTGQVQETQYF. The CDR3, as DNA: TGCGCCAGCAGCACCGGACAGGTCCAAGAGACCCAGTACTTC.

The chain links TRBV18 to TRBJ2-5; 8 nucleotides agree with TRBD1. With 3 bases clipped from V and 5 bases from J, the junction kept 11 bases outside the gene matches. Germline CDR1 and CDR2: KGHSH and LQKENI. The CDR3 runs to 16 residues. The CDR3 nucleotides read TGTGCCAGCTCACCGTCACAGGGGGAACGGAGGGAGACCCAGTACTTC. Translated, it gives CASSPSQGERRETQYF.

The chain carries TRBV19 and TRBJ2-1; a possible D gene is TRBD2 (5 bases). The CDR3 consists of 14 residues. Trimming pared 9 bases from V and 0 bases from J, leaving 12 bases between. CDR1 and CDR2 from the germline V gene are LNHDA and SQIVND (reference sequence). CDR3 amino acids: CASRGGSSYNEQFF. CDR3 nucleotides: TGTGCCAGCCGCGGAGGCAGCTCCTACAATGAGCAGTTCTTC.

A few counts support this clone. The chain carries TRBV14 and TRBJ2-3; 11 nucleotides match TRBD2. The CDR3 has 16 amino acids. The V segment lost 4 bases and the J segment 2 bases; nucleotides outside the gene matches: 5. Germline V gives CDR1 SGHDN, CDR2 FVKESK. In DNA form, the CDR3 reads TGTGCCAGCAGCCCCGGACTAGCGGGTCTCACAGATACGCAGTATTTT. Translated, it gives CASSPGLAGLTDTQYF.